Below, one T cell receptor (beta chain) is given with its context. No antigen is known for it. The record originates from a study of T cell clonotyping in hematopoietic cell transplantation. General observations from the study: After transplant, recipient diversity fell while pathologically expanded clonotypes grew through day 180.

Data came from immunoSEQ multiplex PCR; TCRdb stores just in-frame clones and leaves some out. This sample has about 12,000 clones, with about 91% found just once. The sequence came from a human donor who either received an allogeneic hematopoietic cell transplant for a myeloid malignancy or was a related donor (not recorded which). Some clones in this sample may be carry-over from other donors' samples. Source material: peripheral blood mononuclear cells.

The CDR3 coding sequence is TGCGCCAGCAGCTTGGCCAGCACAGGGGGTGAAAAACTGTTTTTT. It yields the protein CASSLASTGGEKLFF. The rearrangement uses TRBV5-1 and TRBJ1-4; TRBD1 matches 8 bases. The germline V gene encodes CDR1 SGHRS and CDR2 YFSETQ. V shed 0 bases, J shed 7 bases, and the junction held 5 bases outside the gene matches. The CDR3 totals 15 residues.